This TCR beta chain was sequenced in a study of high-grade serous ovarian cancer treatment subgroups. Study context: Each sample yielded on average 7,494 unique TCR beta rearrangements from approximately 13,000 reads.

Findings and caveats of the study: These tumor repertoires lack spatial information from bulk sequencing. Clonal relatedness tracked neoantigen level, and by trend copy number and mutation load. Same-patient tumor repertoires overlapped at roughly 0.095 to 0.8; different patients barely overlapped.

Germline CDR1 SGHTA, CDR2 FQGNSA. V was clipped by 6 bases and J by 1 base; unmatched bases: 8. The CDR3 is made up of 15 amino acids. Comments on this clone: Its antigen remains unidentified.

Tumor samples were taken before definitive surgery or chemotherapy. Sequencing was performed with immunoSEQ multiplex PCR; in TCRdb, only in-frame clones are kept and a portion is missing. The table includes 6,500 to 7,000 clones, 60% to 80% detected once. Sequencing used tumor tissue. The chain uses TRBV7-2 and TRBJ2-7, with 8 bases that match TRBD1. The source is a human donor with high-grade serous ovarian cancer. DNA for the CDR3: TGTGCCAGCAGGCAGGGACAGGATGTTTCCTACGAGCAGTACTTC. As protein: CASRQGQDVSYEQYF.